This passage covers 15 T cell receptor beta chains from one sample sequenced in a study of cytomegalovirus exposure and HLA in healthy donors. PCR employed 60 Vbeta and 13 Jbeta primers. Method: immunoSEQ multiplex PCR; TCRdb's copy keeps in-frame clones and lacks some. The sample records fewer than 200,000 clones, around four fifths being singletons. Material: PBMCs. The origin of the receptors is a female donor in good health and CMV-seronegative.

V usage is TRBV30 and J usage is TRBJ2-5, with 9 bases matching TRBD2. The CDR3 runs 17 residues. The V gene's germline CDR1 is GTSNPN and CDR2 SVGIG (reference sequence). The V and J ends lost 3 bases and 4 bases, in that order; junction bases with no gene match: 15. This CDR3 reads CAWSPGREGLTGETQYF. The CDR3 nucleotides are TGTGCCTGGAGCCCCGGGCGGGAGGGCCTTACGGGAGAGACCCAGTACTTC.

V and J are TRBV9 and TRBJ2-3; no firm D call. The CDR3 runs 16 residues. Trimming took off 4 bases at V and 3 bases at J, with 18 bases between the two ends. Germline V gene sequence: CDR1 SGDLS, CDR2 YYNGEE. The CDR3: CASSSSSPRVTDTQYF. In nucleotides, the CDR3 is TGTGCCAGCAGCTCATCTTCCCCTCGGGTGACAGATACGCAGTATTTT.

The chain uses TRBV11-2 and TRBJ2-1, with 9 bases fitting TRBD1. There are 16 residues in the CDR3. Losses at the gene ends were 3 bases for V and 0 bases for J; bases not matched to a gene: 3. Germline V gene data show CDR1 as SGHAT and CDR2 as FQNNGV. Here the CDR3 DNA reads TGTGCCAGCAGCTTCACAGGGGGCAGCTCCTACAATGAGCAGTTCTTC. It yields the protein CASSFTGGSSYNEQFF. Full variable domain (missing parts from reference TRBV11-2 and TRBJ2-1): EAGVAQSPRYKIIEKRQSVAFWCNPISGHATLYWYQQILGQGPKLLIQFQNNGVVDDSQLPKDRFSAERLKGVDSTLKIQPAKLEDSAVYLCASSFTGGSSYNEQFFGPGTRLTVL.

The CDR3 DNA follows: TGTGCCAGCAGTTCCTATACCCAAGCCTCCTACGAGCAGTACTTC. It encodes CASSSYTQASYEQYF. The gene calls are TRBV27 and TRBJ2-7; the D is unclear. CDR1 is MNHEY, CDR2 SMNVEV, per germline (reference sequence). V was clipped by 4 bases and J by 0 bases, with 13 bases between them. The CDR3 covers 15 residues.

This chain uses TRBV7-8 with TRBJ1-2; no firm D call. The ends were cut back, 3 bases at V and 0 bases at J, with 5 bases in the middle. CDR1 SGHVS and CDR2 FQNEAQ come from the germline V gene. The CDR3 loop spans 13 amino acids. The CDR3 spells CASSFNTNYGYTF. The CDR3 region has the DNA TGTGCCAGCAGCTTTAACACTAACTATGGCTACACCTTC. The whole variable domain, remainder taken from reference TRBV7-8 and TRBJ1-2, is GAGVSQSPRYKVAKRGQDVALRCDPISGHVSLFWYQQALGQGPEFLTYFQNEAQLDKSGLPSDRFFAERPEGSVSTLKIQRTQQEDSAVYLCASSFNTNYGYTFGSGTRLTVV.

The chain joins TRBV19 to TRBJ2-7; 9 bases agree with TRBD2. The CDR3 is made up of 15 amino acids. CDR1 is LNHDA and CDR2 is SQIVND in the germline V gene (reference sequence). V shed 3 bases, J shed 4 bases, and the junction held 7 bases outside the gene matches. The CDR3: CASSIGLAKVYEQYF. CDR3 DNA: TGTGCCAGTAGTATCGGACTAGCGAAGGTTTACGAGCAGTACTTC.

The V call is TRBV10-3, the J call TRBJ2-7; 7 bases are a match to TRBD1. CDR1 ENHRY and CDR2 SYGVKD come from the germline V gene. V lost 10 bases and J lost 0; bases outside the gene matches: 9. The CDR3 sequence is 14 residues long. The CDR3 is CASWPDRSSYEQYF. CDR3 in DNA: TGTGCCAGCTGGCCGGACAGGTCCTCCTACGAGCAGTACTTC.

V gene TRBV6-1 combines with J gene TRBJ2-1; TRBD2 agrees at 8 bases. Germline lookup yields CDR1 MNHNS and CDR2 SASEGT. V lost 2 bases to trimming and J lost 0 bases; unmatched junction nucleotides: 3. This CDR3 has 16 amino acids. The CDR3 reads CASSERRGDSYNEQFF. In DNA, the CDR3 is TGTGCCAGCAGTGAACGGCGGGGGGACTCCTACAATGAGCAGTTCTTC.

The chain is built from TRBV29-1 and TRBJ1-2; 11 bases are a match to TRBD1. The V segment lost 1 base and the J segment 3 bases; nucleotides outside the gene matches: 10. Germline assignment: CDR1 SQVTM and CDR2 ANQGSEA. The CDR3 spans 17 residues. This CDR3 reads CSVEVWTGGGLDYGYTF. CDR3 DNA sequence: TGCAGCGTTGAAGTCTGGACAGGGGGCGGATTGGACTATGGCTACACCTTC.

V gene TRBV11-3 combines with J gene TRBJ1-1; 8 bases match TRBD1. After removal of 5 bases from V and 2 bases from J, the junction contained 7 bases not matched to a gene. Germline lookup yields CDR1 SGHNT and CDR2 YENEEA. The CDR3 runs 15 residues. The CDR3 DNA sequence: TGTGCCAGCAGCCTAGGGGGGACAGGTAACACTGAAGCTTTCTTT. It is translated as CASSLGGTGNTEAFF.

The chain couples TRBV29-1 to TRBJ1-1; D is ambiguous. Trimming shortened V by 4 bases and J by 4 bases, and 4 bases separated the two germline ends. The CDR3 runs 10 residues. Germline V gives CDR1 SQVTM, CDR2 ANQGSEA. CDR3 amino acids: CSVGSTEAFF. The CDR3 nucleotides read TGCAGCGTTGGCAGCACTGAAGCTTTCTTT. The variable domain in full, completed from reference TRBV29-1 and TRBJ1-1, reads SAVISQKPSRDICQRGTSLTIQCQVDSQVTMMFWYRQQPGQSLTLIATANQGSEATYESGFVIDKFPISRPNLTFSTLTVSNMSPEDSSIYLCSVGSTEAFFGQGTRLTVV.

The CDR3 protein is CASSFLAGVTGEQFF. DNA for the CDR3: TGTGCCAGCAGCTTCTTAGCGGGGGTGACAGGTGAGCAGTTCTTC. This chain links TRBV7-6 with TRBJ2-1; TRBD2 matches 9 bases. V was pared by 3 bases and J by 9 bases, with 9 bases of the junction left unmatched. CDR1 is SGHVS, CDR2 FNYEAQ, per germline. CDR3 length: 15 amino acids.

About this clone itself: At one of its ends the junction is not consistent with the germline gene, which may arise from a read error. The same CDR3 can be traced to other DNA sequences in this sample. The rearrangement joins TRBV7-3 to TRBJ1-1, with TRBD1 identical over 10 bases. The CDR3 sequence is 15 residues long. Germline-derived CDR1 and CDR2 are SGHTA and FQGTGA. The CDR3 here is CASSSPDRGGTEAFF. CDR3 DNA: TGTGCCAGTAGCTCCCCGGACAGGGGGGGCACTGAAGCTTTCTTT.

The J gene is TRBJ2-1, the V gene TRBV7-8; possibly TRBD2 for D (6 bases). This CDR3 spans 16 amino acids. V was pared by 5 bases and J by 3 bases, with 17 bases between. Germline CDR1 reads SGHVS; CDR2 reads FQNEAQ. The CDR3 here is CASSIRHGRIYNEQFF. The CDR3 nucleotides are TGTGCCAGCAGCATACGACATGGGAGGATCTACAATGAGCAGTTCTTC.

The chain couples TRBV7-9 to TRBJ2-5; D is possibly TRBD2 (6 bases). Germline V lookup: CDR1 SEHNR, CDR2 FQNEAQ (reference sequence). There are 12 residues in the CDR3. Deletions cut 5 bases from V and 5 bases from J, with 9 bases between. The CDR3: CASSPRGETQYF. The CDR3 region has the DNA TGTGCCAGCAGCCCCCGGGGGGAGACCCAGTACTTC.